The 2 T cell receptor beta chains below come from one sample, sequenced in a study of blood T cell repertoires in COVID-19. The assay was immunoSEQ multiplex PCR, and TCRdb's table has in-frame clones only and misses some. The table shows about 280,000 clones, with roughly 85% occurring only once. The sequencing input was peripheral blood. The receptors here all came from a man aged 50 to 59 with active or convalescent COVID-19.

The chain uses TRBV3-1 (or the pseudogene TRBV3-2) and TRBJ2-7; no definite D call. The CDR3 totals 12 residues. V gave up 0 bases and J gave up 10 bases, with 10 bases separating them. Germline V gene data show CDR1 as LGHDT and CDR2 as YNNKEL (reference sequence). CDR3 sequence (DNA): TGTGCCAGCAGCCAAGAGCCCCGCGTTCAGTACTTC. Translated: CASSQEPRVQYF.

The DNA for the CDR3 is TGTGCCAGCAGCCACGGTTTGACTAGCGGGAGTCATGAGCAGTTCTTC. Encoded protein: CASSHGLTSGSHEQFF. The V gene is TRBV3-1 (or the pseudogene TRBV3-2), the J gene TRBJ2-1, with 12 bases matching TRBD2. The germline gives CDR1 LGHDT, CDR2 YNNKEL (reference sequence). CDR3 size: 16 residues. Unmatched junction bases numbered 8, after V lost 3 bases and J lost 8 bases.